This T cell receptor (beta chain) was profiled in a study of blood T cell repertoires in COVID-19. At the level of the study: COVID-19 samples from acute and convalescent phases originated in the United States, Italy and Spain. PBMCs, B-cell-depleted T cells, or T cells provided the cDNA or gDNA that made up the material.

Authors' analysis steps: Reference gene primers were amplified, and this amplification served to estimate nucleated cell counts. Sequenced by immunoSEQ multiplex PCR; TCRdb stores in-frame clones only, minus some. The DNA was the basis for D and trimming; V, J and clone size are from that table. The sample carries approximately 150,000 clones, roughly 81% recorded once. Germline V CDR1 and CDR2: KGHDR, SFDVKD. This CDR3 contains 15 residues. With V trimmed by 5 bases and J by 1 base, 5 bases remained unmatched. The sequence derives from a human donor with acute or convalescent COVID-19. The donor label of this sample is uncertain. The sequenced sample was peripheral blood. J is TRBJ2-3 and V is TRBV24-1; 7 positions match TRBD2. This CDR3 reads CATSGALAGTDTQYF. As DNA, the CDR3 is TGTGCCACCAGTGGCGCGCTAGCGGGCACAGATACGCAGTATTTT.